Sequencing of this TCR beta chain was carried out in a study of CD4+ T cells in melanoma. Here immunoSEQ multiplex PCR was the method, and the copy in TCRdb shows in-frame clones only, minus some. The sample records 10,000 to 14,000 clones, less than 80% being singletons. Sequencing was performed on cells from a culture (not recorded whether cultured in vitro). This sequence was found in a human donor with melanoma.

CDR3 nucleotides: TGTGCCAGCAGCTTGCCGCCGACAGGGTCCTACGAGCAGTACTTC. Its translation is CASSLPPTGSYEQYF. The V and J genes are TRBV5-8 and TRBJ2-7; TRBD1 agrees at 7 bases. The length of the CDR3 is 15 residues. CDR1 is SGHTS, CDR2 YDEGEE, per germline. Losses at the gene ends were 1 base for V and 1 base for J; bases not matched to a gene: 5.